Following are 23 T cell receptor beta chains from one sample sequenced in a study of T-cell reconstitution after alpha-beta-depleted transplantation in children. Using unique molecular identifiers, the investigators prepared the TCRbeta library. TCRdb used MiXCR to reprocess the PCR reads, holding one entry per CDR3 protein. In the table there are fewer than 700,000 distinct CDR3 sequences, 10% to 15% of which are singletons. Sequencing used PBMCs, mostly from graft donor cells, obtained 360 days after TCRalphabeta/CD19-depleted stem cell transplant. The receptors originated from a male patient aged 10 to 17 who had a stem cell transplant for acute myeloid leukemia, so the T cells may come from the graft donor.

The chain couples TRBV28 to TRBJ2-5; 12 nucleotides match TRBD2. The CDR3 consists of 15 residues. Germline V gene lookup returns CDR1 MDHEN and CDR2 SYDVKM. J gave up 5 bases and V 3 bases, and 4 bases lay outside the gene matches. The CDR3, as DNA: TGTGCCAGCAGTTTCGGACTAGCGGGGTGGGAGACCCAGTACTTC. Protein: CASSFGLAGWETQYF.

This chain connects TRBV27 to TRBJ2-7; 7 nucleotides agree with TRBD2. V lost 3 bases, J lost 3 bases, and 14 bases stayed unmatched. The germline gives CDR1 MNHEY, CDR2 SMNVEV (reference sequence). CDR3 length: 17 amino acids. The CDR3 DNA reads TGTGCCAGCAGTTTTATTGCCCTAGGGGAGGGTATCTACGAGCAGTACTTC. This translates into CASSFIALGEGIYEQYF.

This clonotype came up a few times. The chain links TRBV11-1 to TRBJ2-3; TRBD2 matches at 14 bases. Germline loops: CDR1 SGHAT, CDR2 FQDESV (reference sequence). Trimming cost V 10 bases and J 1 base; bases outside gene matches: 13. This CDR3 spans 18 amino acids. CDR3 nucleotide sequence: TGTGCCACCGCTAAAGGACTAGCGGGAGGTTACGGCACAGATACGCAGTATTTT. As protein: CATAKGLAGGYGTDTQYF.

In this sample, this clonotype turned up a few times. This chain links TRBV5-1 with TRBJ2-7; no clear D gene. Trimming removed 0 bases at V and 4 bases at J, with 14 bases between. This CDR3 is 15 amino acids long. Germline V gene data show CDR1 as SGHRS and CDR2 as YFSETQ. The CDR3 region is CASSLGLPPLYEQYF. In DNA form, the CDR3 reads TGCGCCAGCAGCTTGGGTCTACCGCCACTATACGAGCAGTACTTC.

This clonotype was seen more than once but under ten times. The chain recombines TRBV7-2 with TRBJ2-3; D possibly uses TRBD1 or TRBD2 (5 bases each). Germline V CDR1 and CDR2: SGHTA, FQGNSA. The CDR3 loop spans 15 amino acids. Between the trimmed V and J ends, which lost 3 bases and 2 bases, there was a span of 12 bases. The CDR3 DNA is TGTGCCAGCAGCTTCAGGGACGCGGTCACAGATACGCAGTATTTT. Encoded protein: CASSFRDAVTDTQYF.

This clonotype has only a few counts. The J gene is TRBJ2-7, the V gene TRBV15, with a weak D call TRBD2 (5 bases). CDR3 length: 17 residues. Trimming removed 1 base from V and 0 bases from J, with 16 bases in between. Germline CDR1 and CDR2: LNHNV and YYDKDF (reference sequence). CDR3 region: CATSRARVSGSSYEQYF. The CDR3 DNA reads as TGTGCCACCAGCAGAGCGAGGGTAAGCGGCTCCTCCTACGAGCAGTACTTC.

This clonotype was seen at least ten times. The chain has TRBV5-1 and TRBJ2-1; perhaps TRBD2 as D (5 bases). V was pared by 0 bases and J by 6 bases, with 10 bases between. Germline CDR1 is SGHRS and CDR2 is YFSETQ. This CDR3 has 14 amino acids. This chain's CDR3 is CASSLALASNEQFF. CDR3 DNA: TGCGCCAGCAGCTTGGCCCTAGCCAGCAATGAGCAGTTCTTC.

There are a few counts of this clonotype. V usage is TRBV6-5 and J usage is TRBJ2-7; 7 positions agree with TRBD1. The CDR3 is 14 amino acids. V trimming: 2 bases; J trimming: 2 bases; junction bases outside the gene matches: 3. CDR1 and CDR2 (germline): MNHEY, SVGAGI. The CDR3 coding sequence is TGTGCCAGCAGTTACGAAGGGGGCCCCTACGAGCAGTACTTC. Translated, it gives CASSYEGGPYEQYF.

J is TRBJ2-7 and V is TRBV28, with 8 bases aligning to TRBD2. The length of the CDR3 is 15 residues. J lost 3 bases, V lost 4 bases, and 8 bases had no gene match. Germline CDR1 reads MDHEN; CDR2 reads SYDVKM. CDR3: CASSSLLAASYEQYF. Written as DNA, the CDR3 is TGTGCCAGCAGTTCCCTACTAGCGGCGAGCTACGAGCAGTACTTC. Full variable domain (remainder filled in from reference TRBV28 and TRBJ2-7): DVKVTQSSRYLVKRTGEKVFLECVQDMDHENMFWYRQDPGLGLRLIYFSYDVKMKEKGDIPEGYSVSREKKERFSLILESASTNQTSMYLCASSSLLAASYEQYFGPGTRLTVT.

There are many counts of this clonotype. The chain carries TRBV11-2 and TRBJ2-3; D call uncertain. Germline V CDR1 and CDR2: SGHAT, FQNNGV. V lost 0 bases, J lost 2 bases, and 3 bases lay in between. The CDR3 loop spans 13 amino acids. The CDR3 is CASSLETTDTQYF. DNA for the CDR3: TGTGCCAGCAGCTTAGAGACCACAGATACGCAGTATTTT.

This clonotype occurred a few times. The CDR3 region has the DNA TGCAGTGCTAGAGAGGCGGTGTTCGCCAAAAACATTCAGTACTTC. This sequence encodes CSAREAVFAKNIQYF. The chain recombines TRBV20-1 with TRBJ2-4; D is ambiguous. V was pared by 0 bases and J by 1 base, with 10 bases between. Germline CDR1 reads DFQATT; CDR2 reads SNEGSKA (reference sequence). The CDR3 runs to 15 residues.

This clonotype has just a few counts. The chain couples TRBV2 to TRBJ2-4; unclear D gene. Germline loops: CDR1 SNHLY, CDR2 FYNNEI. CDR3 length equals 15 residues. V was cut by 0 bases and J by 0 bases, with 6 bases left in between. CDR3 in DNA: TGTGCCAGCAGTGAAGCGCAGCTAGCCAAAAACATTCAGTACTTC. Protein product: CASSEAQLAKNIQYF.

V gene TRBV20-1 combines with J gene TRBJ2-5, with 11 bases aligning to TRBD2. The CDR3 is 15 amino acids. V lost 1 base and J lost 4; bases outside the gene matches: 5. CDR1 DFQATT and CDR2 SNEGSKA come from the germline V gene (reference sequence). CDR3 sequence: CSARGSGRGGETQYF. CDR3 coding DNA: TGCAGTGCTAGAGGTAGCGGGAGGGGTGGAGAGACCCAGTACTTC.

The CDR3 spells CASSYLGIGVSYEQYF. The CDR3 DNA is TGTGCCAGCAGTTACTTGGGGATTGGGGTCTCCTACGAGCAGTACTTC. The chain combines TRBV6-5 with TRBJ2-7; D remains ambiguous. The CDR3 loop spans 16 amino acids. The germline V gene has CDR1 MNHEY and CDR2 SVGAGI. V gave up 1 base and J gave up 0 bases, with 13 bases separating them.

Many counts were recorded for this clonotype. This sequence joins TRBV4-3 and TRBJ2-2; D unclear. V shed 1 base and J shed 6 bases, with 12 bases lying between them. CDR1 and CDR2 (germline): LGHNA, YSLEER. The CDR3 is made up of 15 amino acids. CDR3 residues: CASSQGDLGPGELFF. Here the CDR3 DNA reads TGCGCCAGCAGCCAAGGAGACCTAGGTCCCGGGGAGCTGTTTTTT.

V usage is TRBV27 and J usage is TRBJ1-6, with D unclear. With 4 bases removed from V and 6 bases from J, the gap between germline ends came to 7 bases. CDR3 length: 13 residues. Germline values: CDR1 MNHEY, CDR2 SMNVEV (reference sequence). Here the CDR3 reads CASSYGPNSPLHF. The CDR3 region has the DNA TGTGCCAGCAGTTACGGCCCTAATTCACCCCTCCACTTT.

This chain links TRBV5-1 with TRBJ2-7, with 11 bases fitting TRBD2. The CDR3 is 15 amino acids. The germline V gene has CDR1 SGHRS and CDR2 YFSETQ. After removal of 5 bases from V and 4 bases from J, the junction contained 8 bases not matched to a gene. The CDR3 spells CASRPASGRIYEQYF. The CDR3 DNA is TGCGCCAGCAGGCCCGCTAGCGGGAGGATATACGAGCAGTACTTC.

The chain joins TRBV29-1 to TRBJ2-1, with 9 bases that match TRBD2. Germline assignment: CDR1 SQVTM and CDR2 ANQGSEA. J lost 3 bases, V lost 4 bases, and 10 bases had no gene match. The CDR3 extends over 16 amino acids. This CDR3 reads CSVAAGGMGFYNEQFF. The CDR3 nucleotides are TGCAGCGTTGCGGCGGGGGGGATGGGGTTCTACAATGAGCAGTTCTTC.

The V and J genes are TRBV10-3 and TRBJ2-3; 14 bases line up with TRBD2. The CDR3 extends over 15 amino acids. V shed 10 bases, J shed 4 bases, and the junction held 7 bases outside the gene matches. Germline V lookup: CDR1 ENHRY, CDR2 SYGVKD. The CDR3 region is CATGTSGSVADTQYF. The CDR3, as DNA: TGTGCCACCGGGACTAGCGGGAGTGTCGCAGATACGCAGTATTTT.

The chain is built from TRBV4-2 and TRBJ2-6, with 7 bases lining up with TRBD2. V lost 1 base to trimming and J lost 2 bases; unmatched junction nucleotides: 14. This CDR3 contains 20 residues. From germline, CDR1 is LGHNA and CDR2 YNFKEQ. The CDR3 region has the DNA TGTGCCAGCAGCCAAGTGGGCCTGGTGGGAGGGGCTGCTGGGGCCAACGTCCTGACTTTC. This gives the protein CASSQVGLVGGAAGANVLTF.

This chain uses TRBV7-2 with TRBJ1-2; D might be TRBD1 (5 bases). The germline CDR1 and CDR2 sequences are SGHTA and FQGNSA. V was shortened by 3 bases and J by 4 bases, with 18 bases between the two germline ends. The CDR3 runs to 16 residues. CDR3 protein: CASSFQFGTDIYGYTF. The DNA of the CDR3 is TGTGCCAGCAGCTTCCAATTCGGGACGGACATCTATGGCTACACCTTC.

V is TRBV7-2 and J is TRBJ2-3; D is unclear. CDR1 and CDR2 from the germline V gene are SGHTA and FQGNSA. CDR3 size: 15 residues. V gave up 3 bases and J gave up 0 bases, with 10 bases separating them. The CDR3 DNA sequence: TGTGCCAGCAGCTTCCCGGATCCGAGCACAGATACGCAGTATTTT. This translates into CASSFPDPSTDTQYF.

This clonotype was counted many times. This chain links TRBV29-1 with TRBJ2-5, with TRBD2 matching 7 bases. The CDR3 has 15 amino acids. V shed 6 bases, J shed 5 bases, and the junction held 15 bases outside the gene matches. Germline CDR1 and CDR2: SQVTM and ANQGSEA. CDR3 loop: CSVGGWSGIKETQYF. The CDR3 bases are TGCAGCGTCGGAGGGTGGAGCGGGATCAAGGAGACCCAGTACTTC.